These 2 T cell receptor beta chains came from one sample sequenced in a study of blood T cell repertoires in COVID-19. Assay: immunoSEQ multiplex PCR; the TCRdb copy retains only in-frame clones and omits some. The repertoire consists of around 200,000 clones, with about 86% occurring once and the leading ten covering approximately 6.2%. Input material: peripheral blood. These receptors all come from a man aged 60 to 69 who had recovered from COVID-19.

This rearrangement joins TRBV5-6 to TRBJ2-4, with 9 bases fitting TRBD1. After removal of 4 bases from V and 6 bases from J, the junction contained 8 bases not matched to a gene. The length of the CDR3 is 15 residues. Germline V gene data show CDR1 as SGHDT and CDR2 as YYEEEE. The CDR3 reads CASSGGTGPVNIQYF. As DNA, the CDR3 is TGTGCCAGCAGCGGCGGGACAGGGCCGGTAAACATTCAGTACTTC. Together with reference TRBV5-6 and TRBJ2-4, the CDR3 gives the full variable domain: DAGVTQSPTHLIKTRGQQVTLRCSPKSGHDTVSWYQQALGQGPQFIFQYYEEEERQRGNFPDRFSGHQFPNYSSELNVNALLLGDSALYLCASSGGTGPVNIQYFGAGTRLSVL.

CDR3: CATQGAGNEKLFF. For the CDR3, the DNA is TGTGCCACCCAGGGGGCCGGTAATGAAAAACTGTTTTTT. V and J are TRBV27 and TRBJ1-4; TRBD1 matches 8 bases. V lost 10 bases to trimming and J lost 4 bases; unmatched junction nucleotides: 5. This CDR3 is built from 13 residues. Germline CDR1 is MNHEY and CDR2 is SMNVEV (reference sequence). Combining the CDR3 with reference TRBV27 and TRBJ1-4 gives the whole variable domain EAQVTQNPRYLITVTGKKLTVTCSQNMNHEYMSWYRQDPGLGLRQIYYSMNVEVTDKGDVPEGYKVSRKEKRNFPLILESPSPNQTSLYFCATQGAGNEKLFFGSGTQLSVL.